The clone carrying this T cell receptor (beta chain) occurred many times. Its antigen is currently unknown. Source material was 2 million unsorted PBMCs, stored at -80 °C in RNAlater. The sample belongs to a study of neurological immune-mediated disorders. CDR1 is MGHRA and CDR2 is YSYEKL in the germline V gene. Trimming removed 1 base from V and 4 bases from J; junction bases left unmatched: 6. This CDR3 spans 15 amino acids. It was by 5'RACE with 10-nucleotide random UMIs that the cDNA was made. TCRdb re-analysed the 5' RACE reads in MiXCR, keeping a single row per CDR3 protein. The sample records about 20,000 distinct CDR3 sequences, roughly 2.7% being singletons. Study-level findings and limits: CDR3 amino acid sequences found in expanded clones were never shared across subjects, suggesting private repertoires in all groups. Phylogenetic grouping assigned the repertoires of 18 of 34 multiple sclerosis patients to a single related-CDR3 cluster, representing a possible signature.

The receptor comes from a woman aged 18-30 years with multiple sclerosis. V and J are TRBV4-1 and TRBJ1-2; 7 bases match TRBD1. Sequencing used PBMCs. The CDR3 sequence is CASSQVLGGGYGYTF. The DNA of the CDR3 is TGCGCCAGCAGCCAAGTCTTAGGGGGCGGCTATGGCTACACCTTC.